Sequencing of this TCR beta chain was carried out in a study of blood T cell repertoires in COVID-19. This clone is a singleton in its sample. As originally analysed: Amplification from reference gene primers served as the basis for estimated nucleated cell counts. Sequencing was performed with immunoSEQ multiplex PCR; in TCRdb, only in-frame clones are kept and a portion is missing. V and J calls and clone size are as listed in that table; D and trimming were resolved from the DNA. The sample lists 300,000 to 450,000 clones; approximately 88% were seen once. Germline lookup yields CDR1 SEHNR and CDR2 FQNEAQ (reference sequence). Trimming took off 1 base at V and 6 bases at J, with 12 bases between the two ends. There are 15 residues in the CDR3. Patients from Seattle were sampled longitudinally, starting during active infection.

This clonotype originated in a woman aged 30 to 39 with COVID-19, enrolled during active disease. This chain joins TRBV7-9 and TRBJ1-4; D remains ambiguous. Sequencing input: peripheral blood. In DNA form, the CDR3 reads TGTGCCAGCAGCTTAGGGCCCGTGAGGGATGAAAAACTGTTTTTT. Protein: CASSLGPVRDEKLFF. Together with reference TRBV7-9 and TRBJ1-4, the CDR3 gives the full variable domain: DTGVSQNPRHKITKRGQNVTFRCDPISEHNRLYWYRQTLGQGPEFLTYFQNEAQLEKSRLLSDRFSAERPKGSFSTLEIQRTEQGDSAMYLCASSLGPVRDEKLFFGSGTQLSVL.